Listed below are T cell receptor beta chains from one sample, sequenced in a study of Tregs in tolerant kidney transplant recipients. Only in-frame clones appear in the TCRdb table, and some are missing; sequencing was by immunoSEQ multiplex PCR. The sample records some 64,000 clones, more than 95% being singletons. Sample: Tregs from blood, taken before the transplant. The receptors were sampled from a human donor who received a combined kidney and bone marrow transplant. Each CDR3 is given with its conserved first and last residue. Fields, in order: V gene, clone size, D gene, J gene, CDR3 DNA, CDR3 protein. The D gene is left open where the match is weak. Clone size is stated in some rows and not others, as once, few, many or a class when expanded.

V gene: TRBV2; clone size: NA; D gene: NA; J gene: TRBJ2-7; CDR3 DNA: TGTGCCAGCAGTGAAAACAACGAGCAGTACTTC; CDR3 protein: CASSENNEQYF
V gene: TRBV28; clone size: NA; D gene: TRBD2; J gene: TRBJ2-1; CDR3 DNA: TGTGCCAGCAGTTTAGGTCCTAGCGGGGACAATGAGCAGTTCTTC; CDR3 protein: CASSLGPSGDNEQFF
V gene: TRBV7-3; clone size: NA; D gene: NA; J gene: TRBJ2-2; CDR3 DNA: TGTGCCAGCAGCAAATGGGGGCTAACCCCGAACACCGGGGAGCTGTTTTTT; CDR3 protein: CASSKWGLTPNTGELFF
V gene: TRBV9; clone size: once; D gene: TRBD2; J gene: TRBJ2-5; CDR3 DNA: TGTGCCAGCAGCGTAGCGGGGGGACAAGAGACCCAGTACTTC; CDR3 protein: CASSVAGGQETQYF
V gene: TRBV13; clone size: NA; D gene: NA; J gene: TRBJ2-5; CDR3 DNA: TGTGCCAGCAGCTCTTCTGACGCCGGGTGGGCCCAGTACTTC; CDR3 protein: CASSSSDAGWAQYF
V gene: TRBV30; clone size: few; D gene: NA; J gene: TRBJ2-7; CDR3 DNA: TGTGCCTGGGCCAGGGGCGTAACCTACGAGCAGTACTTC; CDR3 protein: CAWARGVTYEQYF
V gene: TRBV2; clone size: NA; D gene: NA; J gene: TRBJ2-7; CDR3 DNA: TGTGCCAGCAGTGAAGGGGGATTGGGGGGCTACGAGCAGTACTTC; CDR3 protein: CASSEGGLGGYEQYF
V gene: TRBV27; clone size: NA; D gene: NA; J gene: TRBJ1-1; CDR3 DNA: TGTGCCAGCAGTATCAACTGGGGAAGGAGGGCTTTCTTT; CDR3 protein: CASSINWGRRAFF
V gene: TRBV19; clone size: NA; D gene: NA; J gene: TRBJ1-2; CDR3 DNA: TGTGCCAGTAGCAAGATCCAACAGGTCGGATATGGCTACACCTTC; CDR3 protein: CASSKIQQVGYGYTF
V gene: TRBV19; clone size: NA; D gene: TRBD1; J gene: TRBJ1-2; CDR3 DNA: TGTGCCAGTAGCCTTGACGGTTACAGGGGTGGCAATGGCTACACCTTC; CDR3 protein: CASSLDGYRGGNGYTF
V gene: TRBV11-3; clone size: NA; D gene: TRBD2; J gene: TRBJ2-1; CDR3 DNA: TGTGCCAGCAGCCCAGGAGCGGGAGGCCCCTACAATGAGCAGTTCTTC; CDR3 protein: CASSPGAGGPYNEQFF
V gene: TRBV7-9; clone size: NA; D gene: TRBD2; J gene: TRBJ2-5; CDR3 DNA: TGTGCCAGCAGCAGGGGACTAGCGGCATTCCAAGAGACCCAGTACTTC; CDR3 protein: CASSRGLAAFQETQYF
V gene: TRBV9; clone size: NA; D gene: TRBD2; J gene: TRBJ2-2; CDR3 DNA: TGTGCCAGCAGCGTAGCGGGAGGGGGCACCGGGGAGCTGTTTTTT; CDR3 protein: CASSVAGGGTGELFF
V gene: TRBV4-1; clone size: NA; D gene: NA; J gene: TRBJ1-5; CDR3 DNA: TGCGCCAGCAGCCAAGGGTATTCGGGGTTGGGGTACAATCAGCCCCAGCATTTT; CDR3 protein: CASSQGYSGLGYNQPQHF
V gene: TRBV18; clone size: NA; D gene: TRBD2; J gene: TRBJ2-3; CDR3 DNA: TGTGCCAGCTCACGAACGACTAGCGGGAGCCTGAAAGATACGCAGTATTTT; CDR3 protein: CASSRTTSGSLKDTQYF
V gene: TRBV6-6; clone size: NA; D gene: NA; J gene: TRBJ2-7; CDR3 DNA: TGTGCCAGCAGGTACTGGGAAGGGGGCTCCTACGAGCAGTACTTC; CDR3 protein: CASRYWEGGSYEQYF
V gene: TRBV14; clone size: NA; D gene: TRBD1; J gene: TRBJ1-1; CDR3 DNA: TGTGCCAGCAGCCAGTCCACAGGGGTGGCTTTCTTT; CDR3 protein: CASSQSTGVAFF
V gene: TRBV5-5; clone size: NA; D gene: TRBD1; J gene: TRBJ2-7; CDR3 DNA: TGTGCCAGCAGCTCGTATGGAACCGCGGGACAGGCAGCCTACGAGCAGTACTTC; CDR3 protein: CASSSYGTAGQAAYEQYF
V gene: TRBV18; clone size: NA; D gene: NA; J gene: TRBJ1-2; CDR3 DNA: TGTGCCAGCTCACCCTCCCTGGGACAACGGTCCGGCTACACCTTC; CDR3 protein: CASSPSLGQRSGYTF
V gene: TRBV19; clone size: NA; D gene: NA; J gene: TRBJ1-2; CDR3 DNA: TGTGCCAGTCGTGGGGGACTAGTCTATGGCTACACCTTC; CDR3 protein: CASRGGLVYGYTF
V gene: TRBV5-6; clone size: NA; D gene: NA; J gene: TRBJ2-5; CDR3 DNA: TGTGCCAGCAGCGGAAACAGGGCAAGCCAAGAGACCCAGTACTTC; CDR3 protein: CASSGNRASQETQYF
V gene: TRBV7-2; clone size: NA; D gene: TRBD1; J gene: TRBJ1-5; CDR3 DNA: TGTGCCAGCAGTGGGGGACAGGTCAGTCAGCCCCAGCATTTT; CDR3 protein: CASSGGQVSQPQHF
V gene: TRBV9; clone size: NA; D gene: TRBD1; J gene: TRBJ1-2; CDR3 DNA: TGTGCCAGCAGCGCGGGACAGTCCTATGGCTACACCTTC; CDR3 protein: CASSAGQSYGYTF
V gene: TRBV30; clone size: NA; D gene: NA; J gene: TRBJ1-2; CDR3 DNA: TGTGCCTGGAGTGCGATTGGGACTCTAACATATGGCTACACCTTC; CDR3 protein: CAWSAIGTLTYGYTF
V gene: TRBV7-2; clone size: NA; D gene: NA; J gene: TRBJ2-5; CDR3 DNA: TGTGCCAGCAGCTTAGGAGGGGGGGAGTTGGAAGAGACCCAGTACTTC; CDR3 protein: CASSLGGGELEETQYF
V gene: TRBV28; clone size: NA; D gene: NA; J gene: TRBJ2-1; CDR3 DNA: TGTGCCAGCAGTTTGTCTGCCCGAGGGAATGAGCAGTTCTTC; CDR3 protein: CASSLSARGNEQFF
V gene: TRBV5-1; clone size: once; D gene: NA; J gene: TRBJ2-3; CDR3 DNA: TGCGCCAGCAGGGGGACTGGGGGAACAGATACGCAGTATTTT; CDR3 protein: CASRGTGGTDTQYF
V gene: TRBV11-1; clone size: NA; D gene: NA; J gene: TRBJ2-7; CDR3 DNA: TGTGCCAGCAGCTTAGTCAGCCTTTCCAGGGAGCAGTACTTC; CDR3 protein: CASSLVSLSREQYF
V gene: TRBV4-3; clone size: once; D gene: NA; J gene: TRBJ1-3; CDR3 DNA: TGCGCCAGCAGCCAAGAGACAGCTGGAAACACCATATATTTT; CDR3 protein: CASSQETAGNTIYF
V gene: TRBV4-3; clone size: NA; D gene: TRBD1; J gene: TRBJ1-1; CDR3 DNA: TGCGCCAGCAGCCCATTATCCGGGACAGTCAACACTGAAGCTTTCTTT; CDR3 protein: CASSPLSGTVNTEAFF
V gene: TRBV5-1; clone size: NA; D gene: NA; J gene: TRBJ1-1; CDR3 DNA: TGCGCCAGCAGCTACTCAACAGGGTCGGGCACTGAAGCTTTCTTT; CDR3 protein: CASSYSTGSGTEAFF
V gene: TRBV28; clone size: NA; D gene: TRBD1; J gene: TRBJ1-3; CDR3 DNA: TGTGCCAGCAGTTTCCCCGGCAGGGGGCTCGGAAACACCATATATTTT; CDR3 protein: CASSFPGRGLGNTIYF
V gene: TRBV5-1; clone size: NA; D gene: TRBD2; J gene: TRBJ2-1; CDR3 DNA: TGCGCCAGCAGCTTAGGAGCGGGAGGACACAATGAGCAGTTCTTC; CDR3 protein: CASSLGAGGHNEQFF
V gene: TRBV30; clone size: NA; D gene: NA; J gene: TRBJ1-1; CDR3 DNA: TGTGCCTGCAGAAGACAGGCCACCACTGAAGCTTTCTTT; CDR3 protein: CACRRQATTEAFF
V gene: TRBV5-6; clone size: NA; D gene: NA; J gene: TRBJ2-7; CDR3 DNA: TGTGCCAGCAGCTTCCGGGGTACCTCCTACGAGCAGTACTTC; CDR3 protein: CASSFRGTSYEQYF
V gene: TRBV10-2; clone size: NA; D gene: NA; J gene: TRBJ2-7; CDR3 DNA: TGCGCCAGCAGTGAGTATCTGGGCTACGAGCAGTACTTC; CDR3 protein: CASSEYLGYEQYF
V gene: TRBV6-6; clone size: NA; D gene: NA; J gene: TRBJ2-2; CDR3 DNA: TGTGCCAGCAGTTACTCGAAGACTCGGAGGGCCGGGGAGCTGTTTTTT; CDR3 protein: CASSYSKTRRAGELFF
V gene: TRBV20-1; clone size: NA; D gene: NA; J gene: TRBJ2-7; CDR3 DNA: TGCAGTGCTAGTCCCGCCTACGAGCAGTACTTC; CDR3 protein: CSASPAYEQYF
V gene: TRBV10-3; clone size: NA; D gene: NA; J gene: TRBJ2-1; CDR3 DNA: TGTGCCATCAAAGTTGGGCGGGGCCACAAGCAGTTCTTC; CDR3 protein: CAIKVGRGHKQFF
V gene: TRBV7-2; clone size: once; D gene: NA; J gene: TRBJ2-6; CDR3 DNA: TGTGCCAGCAGCTTAAGGTCCGGGGCTGGGGCCAACGTCCTGACTTTC; CDR3 protein: CASSLRSGAGANVLTF
V gene: TRBV15; clone size: NA; D gene: TRBD2; J gene: TRBJ2-1; CDR3 DNA: TGTGCCACCAGCCGAACCGGGACTAGCATCCCGATCTTC; CDR3 protein: CATSRTGTSIPIF
V gene: TRBV7-6; clone size: once; D gene: NA; J gene: TRBJ1-5; CDR3 DNA: TGTGCCAGCAGCTCGGGACATAATAGCAATCAGCCCCAGCATTTT; CDR3 protein: CASSSGHNSNQPQHF
V gene: TRBV5-1; clone size: NA; D gene: NA; J gene: TRBJ2-6; CDR3 DNA: TGCGCCAGCAGCGAGGGGACACCTGGGGCCAACGTCCTGACTTTC; CDR3 protein: CASSEGTPGANVLTF
V gene: TRBV18; clone size: NA; D gene: TRBD2; J gene: TRBJ2-3; CDR3 DNA: TGTGCCAGCTCACCACGGGCGGGAGGGCCAGATACGCAGTATTTT; CDR3 protein: CASSPRAGGPDTQYF
V gene: TRBV5-1; clone size: NA; D gene: NA; J gene: TRBJ2-3; CDR3 DNA: TGCGCCAGCAGCATCAGCGGGCCAGGCACAGATACGCAGTATTTT; CDR3 protein: CASSISGPGTDTQYF
V gene: TRBV7-2; clone size: NA; D gene: TRBD2; J gene: TRBJ2-3; CDR3 DNA: TGTGCCAGCAGCTTGGGGGGACTAGCGACAGATACGCAGTATTTT; CDR3 protein: CASSLGGLATDTQYF
V gene: TRBV5-4; clone size: NA; D gene: NA; J gene: TRBJ1-3; CDR3 DNA: TGTGCCAGCAGCTTCGGGAAAGAAGTTGGAAACACCATATATTTT; CDR3 protein: CASSFGKEVGNTIYF
V gene: TRBV4-3; clone size: NA; D gene: NA; J gene: TRBJ1-3; CDR3 DNA: TGCGCCAGCAGCCGACCCAACGTCGGGTTCGACACCATATATTTT; CDR3 protein: CASSRPNVGFDTIYF
V gene: TRBV13; clone size: NA; D gene: TRBD2; J gene: TRBJ2-3; CDR3 DNA: TGTGCCAGCAGCTACTGGGGAGGGACTAACACAGATACGCAGTATTTT; CDR3 protein: CASSYWGGTNTDTQYF
V gene: TRBV9; clone size: NA; D gene: NA; J gene: TRBJ2-5; CDR3 DNA: TGTGCCAGCAGCGACGGACTAAAGGAACTCGAGACCCAGTACTTC; CDR3 protein: CASSDGLKELETQYF
V gene: TRBV9; clone size: NA; D gene: TRBD1; J gene: TRBJ2-7; CDR3 DNA: TGTGCCAGCAGCGTACGACAGGGCTACGAGCAGTACTTC; CDR3 protein: CASSVRQGYEQYF
V gene: TRBV9; clone size: NA; D gene: TRBD1; J gene: TRBJ1-1; CDR3 DNA: TGTGCCAGCAGCGTAGCACCCGGACAGGGTTGGACTGAAGCTTTCTTT; CDR3 protein: CASSVAPGQGWTEAFF
V gene: TRBV6-1; clone size: once; D gene: NA; J gene: TRBJ1-5; CDR3 DNA: TGTGCCAGCAGTGGAGGGTTACATCAGCCCCAGCATTTT; CDR3 protein: CASSGGLHQPQHF
V gene: TRBV19; clone size: NA; D gene: NA; J gene: TRBJ1-6; CDR3 DNA: TGTGCCAGTAGTCACGGGGAGAGGTCCCTCCACTTT; CDR3 protein: CASSHGERSLHF
V gene: TRBV5-1; clone size: NA; D gene: NA; J gene: TRBJ2-1; CDR3 DNA: TGCGCCAGCAGCTTGGATTTGACTGGGCAGTTCTTC; CDR3 protein: CASSLDLTGQFF
V gene: TRBV5-4; clone size: NA; D gene: TRBD2; J gene: TRBJ2-1; CDR3 DNA: TGTGCCAGCAGCTTGGAACGCGGGGGGACATACAATGAGCAGTTCTTC; CDR3 protein: CASSLERGGTYNEQFF
V gene: TRBV4-2; clone size: NA; D gene: TRBD2; J gene: TRBJ2-1; CDR3 DNA: TGTGCCAGCAGCCCCGGGACTAGCGGGGGGCGGATTGAGCAGTTCTTC; CDR3 protein: CASSPGTSGGRIEQFF